Listed here is a single T cell receptor beta chain. Its target is not known. Then a second PCR, running roughly 6 to 12 cycles, was carried out with a sample-barcoded 5' primer and a J-beta primer mix. Samples each returned at least 3 million CDR3-containing paired-end reads. Via MiXCR, TCRdb re-called the 5' RACE reads, giving one row per CDR3 protein. The sample has about 2 million distinct CDR3 sequences; around 50% are singletons. The CDR3 extends over 14 amino acids. Per germline, CDR1 MNHEY and CDR2 SVGAGI. Losses at the gene ends were 5 bases for V and 2 bases for J; bases not matched to a gene: 4. These data originate in a study of blood T cells in healthy people across ages. Findings of the study overall: The recorded TCR beta diversity per million T cells decreased in a roughly linear manner with age.

The source is a middle-aged woman in good health. Material: blood. The gene calls are TRBV6-5 and TRBJ2-3; 7 positions match TRBD1. DNA for the CDR3: TGTGCCAGCAGTAGGGGGCTGTTCACAGATACGCAGTATTTT. Translating gives CASSRGLFTDTQYF.